This is a list of T cell receptor beta chains from one sample in a study of OX40 agonist ivuxolimab in advanced cancers. TCRdb's table, derived via immunoSEQ multiplex PCR, lists solely in-frame clones and lacks some. The sample comprises tens of thousands of clones, approximately 88% of which are singletons, and 9% to 15% rests with the top ten. Source: CD4+ or CD8+ T cells sorted from blood, taken in a trial of the OX40 agonist ivuxolimab. Receptor source: an adult with an advanced solid tumor such as melanoma, head and neck, liver or kidney cancer. The CDR3 runs from the conserved cysteine through the conserved F or W. Fields, in order: J gene, V gene, D gene, clone size, CDR3 DNA, CDR3 protein. A D gene is named only where the DNA matches it firmly. The listing skips clone size in some rows; elsewhere it reads once, few, many or a size class.

TRBJ2-5 TRBV7-3 . . TGTGCCAGCAGCTTAAAAGAGGGGATCAGGGAAGAGACCCAGTACTTC CASSLKEGIREETQYF
TRBJ2-5 TRBV28 TRBD2 . TGTGCCAGCAGCTCGTCAGTCACTAGCGGGAGGAGAGAGACCCAGTACTTC CASSSSVTSGRRETQYF
TRBJ2-7 TRBV7-8 . . TGTGCCAGCAGCTGGGACAACTCCTACGAGCAGTACTTC CASSWDNSYEQYF
TRBJ2-2 TRBV5-6 TRBD1 few TGTGCCAGCAGCCAGGGACAGGGTGACGGGGAGCTGTTTTTT CASSQGQGDGELFF
TRBJ2-7 TRBV11-2 . . TGTGCCAGCAGCCTATACTACGAGCAGTACTTC CASSLYYEQYF
TRBJ1-4 TRBV28 . . TGTGCCAGCAGTTCCAGGGTTAATGAAAAACTGTTTTTT CASSSRVNEKLFF
TRBJ1-1 TRBV9 TRBD1 . TGTGCCAGCAGCCCGCCCCAGGGGGCTGAAGCTTTCTTT CASSPPQGAEAFF
TRBJ1-2 TRBV6-1 TRBD1 . TGTGCCAGCAGTGAGACAGGGGGCGGCTATGGCTACACCTTC CASSETGGGYGYTF
TRBJ2-2 TRBV19 TRBD2 . TGTGCCAGTAGTATTGACGCGGGGGGCGCGAACACCGGGGAGCTGTTTTTT CASSIDAGGANTGELFF
TRBJ2-5 TRBV2 TRBD2 . TGTGCCAGCAGTGAAGGGGCACTAGCGGGAGGGCCTGAAGAGACCCAGTACTTC CASSEGALAGGPEETQYF
TRBJ1-3 TRBV29-1 . . TGCAGCGTTGAAAAGGCCCTTGGAATCTTGTATTTT CSVEKALGILYF
TRBJ2-2 TRBV5-1 . once TGCGCCAGCAGCTTGGGCCTTGGTGCCGGGGAGCTGTTTTTT CASSLGLGAGELFF
TRBJ1-4 TRBV30 . . TGTGCCTGGAGGACCCCGGCTCGAACTAATGAAAAACTGTTTTTT CAWRTPARTNEKLFF
TRBJ2-1 TRBV7-9 . . TGTGCCAGCAGCGCGACAGGTAGTTCCTACAATGAGCAGTTCTTC CASSATGSSYNEQFF
TRBJ2-7 TRBV5-6 . . TGTGCCAGCAGCTACAACTACGACGAGCAGTACTTC CASSYNYDEQYF
TRBJ1-1 TRBV28 . . TGTGCCAGCAGTCCCCCAGACAGGAACACTGAAGCTTTCTTT CASSPPDRNTEAFF
TRBJ2-3 TRBV15 . . TGTGCCACCAGCACCAATAAGAATACGCAGTATTTT CATSTNKNTQYF
TRBJ2-6 TRBV5-1 . . TGCGCCAGCAGCTTGGATGGGGGGCTACCGGTCTTTGGGGCCAACGTCCTGACTTTC CASSLDGGLPVFGANVLTF
TRBJ2-7 TRBV5-1 TRBD2 . TGCGCCAGCAGCTCCGGACGGTGGAGCGGGGTTAGCTCCTACGAGCAGTACTTC CASSSGRWSGVSSYEQYF
TRBJ1-4 TRBV7-9 TRBD1 . TGTGCCAGCAGCCCTACGACAGGGTTATACGAAAAACTGTTTTTT CASSPTTGLYEKLFF
TRBJ2-7 TRBV7-9 . few TGTGCCAGCAGCTTAGGGAGTAGGAGCGAGCAGTACTTC CASSLGSRSEQYF
TRBJ1-3 TRBV28 TRBD1 . TGTGCCAGCAGTTTAGACAGGGGGCTTGGAAACACCATATATTTT CASSLDRGLGNTIYF
TRBJ2-7 TRBV5-4 TRBD2 . TGCGCCAGCAGCCAAGAACGAGGCTGGCGAGCGGGGGTCTACGAGCAGTACTTC CASSQERGWRAGVYEQYF
TRBJ2-7 TRBV7-2 TRBD1 . TGTGCCAGCAGCTTGTATACAGGGGGCTACGAGCAGTACTTC CASSLYTGGYEQYF
TRBJ1-6 TRBV5-6 TRBD1 . TGTGCCAGCAGCTTGGGGACAGGGGATTCACCCCTCCACTTT CASSLGTGDSPLHF
TRBJ1-2 TRBV5-5 TRBD1 . TGTGCCAGCAGCTTGGACGACAGGGGAGTTTATGGCTACACCTTC CASSLDDRGVYGYTF
TRBJ2-1 TRBV11-3 TRBD2 few TGTGCCAGCAGCCCGTCGGGACTAGCGGGCTACAATGAGCAGTTCTTC CASSPSGLAGYNEQFF
TRBJ2-7 TRBV7-9 TRBD1 . TGTGCCAGCAGTCCCGGGACAGGTCTCTCCTACGAGCAGTACTTC CASSPGTGLSYEQYF
TRBJ1-2 TRBV5-6 TRBD1 . TGTGCCAGCAGTCTAACCTACAGGGGAGGCTACACCTTC CASSLTYRGGYTF
TRBJ2-1 TRBV27 TRBD2 . TGTGCCAGCAGTTTATTAAATAGGGGACCGGGAGGGGGTGAGCAGTTCTTC CASSLLNRGPGGGEQFF
TRBJ2-7 TRBV14 . . TGTGCCAGCAGCCACGCCTACGAGCAGTACTTC CASSHAYEQYF
TRBJ2-5 TRBV5-7 TRBD1 . TGTGCCAGCAGCTTAGGGACAGGGATAAAGACCCAGTACTTC CASSLGTGIKTQYF
TRBJ1-4 TRBV10-3 TRBD1 medium-sized TGTGCCACGTTAGACAGGGATGATGGTGAAAAACTGTTTTTT CATLDRDDGEKLFF
TRBJ2-7 TRBV28 TRBD2 . TGTGCCAGCAGTCCGGGGACTAGCGGGACGATCTACTCCTACGAGCAGTACTTC CASSPGTSGTIYSYEQYF
TRBJ2-5 TRBV9 TRBD1 . TGTGCCAGCAGCGAGGGGGACAGGGATGAAGAGACCCAGTACTTC CASSEGDRDEETQYF
TRBJ2-7 TRBV4-2 TRBD1 . TGTGCCAGCAGCCAAGAGGACAGGTCCTACGAGCAGTACTTC CASSQEDRSYEQYF
TRBJ1-4 TRBV25-1 . . TGTGCCAGCAGTGAATTGTTCGAACAGGGTGAAGAAAAACTGTTTTTT CASSELFEQGEEKLFF
TRBJ2-7 TRBV13 TRBD1 . TGTGCCAGCAGCTTAAATCCGGGACAGGGAGAGTCCTACGAGCAGTACTTC CASSLNPGQGESYEQYF
TRBJ2-1 TRBV28 . . TGTGCCAGCAGTTTAAGGGCTACCCGCTCCTACAATGAGCAGTTCTTC CASSLRATRSYNEQFF
TRBJ2-3 TRBV4-1 . . TGCGCCAGCTCGGCAGATACGCAGTATTTT CASSADTQYF
TRBJ2-5 TRBV27 . . TGTGCCAGCAGTTTTCGACAGGCCAACCAAGAGACCCAGTACTTC CASSFRQANQETQYF
TRBJ1-2 TRBV28 . . TGTGCCAGCAGCTTACAGGGCCGGGGCTATGGCTACACCTTC CASSLQGRGYGYTF
TRBJ2-7 TRBV2 . . TGTGCCAGCAGCCGGGGCTTCAGCTCCTACGAGCAGTACTTC CASSRGFSSYEQYF
TRBJ1-2 TRBV28 . . TGTGCCAGCAGTTTCGTGTCAGGGCTAGGAACTAACTATGGCTACACCTTC CASSFVSGLGTNYGYTF
TRBJ2-3 TRBV4-3 . few TGCGCCAGCAGCCAAGATACCACTAGCACAGATACGCAGTATTTT CASSQDTTSTDTQYF